This T cell receptor (beta chain) was captured in a study of cytomegalovirus exposure and HLA in healthy donors. General study findings and limits: Later analysis suggested most CMV-associated TCR beta chains were HLA-restricted.

Sampled while nominally healthy, donors likely had unrecorded immune exposures. A word on this clone: Its specificity is unknown.

PCR amplification relied on 60 Vbeta primers (plus 13 Jbeta primers). Using immunoSEQ multiplex PCR, the repertoire was profiled, and TCRdb retains in-frame clones only, with some absent. The data hold a few hundred thousand clones, with roughly 80% observed a single time. The source of this sequence is a girl aged 5 to 17 in good health and CMV-seronegative. Material: PBMCs.

CDR3 sequence reads: CSKPGGNGPFF. The CDR3 DNA is TGCAGTAAGCCAGGGGGCAACGGGCCTTTCTTT. This sequence joins TRBV20-1 and TRBJ1-1; 8 positions agree with TRBD1. The CDR3 length is 11 residues. Germline CDR1 and CDR2: DFQATT and SNEGSKA (reference sequence). After removal of 8 bases from V and 12 bases from J, the junction contained 11 bases not matched to a gene.